Sequencing of this T cell receptor beta chain was carried out in a study of cytomegalovirus exposure and HLA in healthy donors. Study-wide results and limits: Under in vitro conditions, a few CMV-associated chains were confirmed as specific for CMV antigens. High sensitivity and specificity were reportedly achieved when the classifier diagnosed cytomegalovirus status. There were some public TCRs occurring in many donors, but most TCR sequences were rare. The tendency of first-cohort TCR clusters to co-occur in the 120 validation repertoires was identified by a subsequent analysis.

Of note for this clone: What it recognizes is unknown.

TCRdb's table, derived via immunoSEQ multiplex PCR, lists solely in-frame clones and lacks some. The repertoire has around 80,000 clones, 85% to 95% of them found once; the top ten carry 0.69%. CDR1 MGHRA and CDR2 YSYEKL come from the germline V gene. Losses at the gene ends were 4 bases for V and 4 bases for J; bases not matched to a gene: 8. This CDR3 comprises 15 residues. This TCR came from a woman between 18 and 29 years old in good health and CMV-seronegative. The J gene is TRBJ1-2, the V gene TRBV4-1; 8 bases align to TRBD1. Material: PBMCs. The CDR3 loop reads CASSPETRGPYGYTF. CDR3 in DNA: TGCGCCAGCAGCCCCGAAACCAGGGGGCCCTATGGCTACACCTTC.